This T cell receptor beta chain is from a study of technical replicates of blood from a handful of donors. Sequencing was performed with immunoSEQ multiplex PCR; in TCRdb, only in-frame clones are kept and a portion is missing. The sample gives about 93,000 clones, 95% of which show up once; just over 0.25% is in the top ten. The V gene lost 1 base and the J gene lost 7 bases, with 11 bases spanning the gap. Germline V gene sequence: CDR1 LNHNV, CDR2 YYDKDF (reference sequence). The CDR3 runs to 14 residues. The sequence came from a human donor in good health. Specimen: T cells isolated from PBMCs. The chain recombines TRBV15 with TRBJ1-5; TRBD1 might be the D (5 bases). CDR3 in amino acids: CATSRGGGDQPQHF. The CDR3 region has the DNA TGTGCCACCAGCAGAGGCGGGGGGGACCAGCCCCAGCATTTT.